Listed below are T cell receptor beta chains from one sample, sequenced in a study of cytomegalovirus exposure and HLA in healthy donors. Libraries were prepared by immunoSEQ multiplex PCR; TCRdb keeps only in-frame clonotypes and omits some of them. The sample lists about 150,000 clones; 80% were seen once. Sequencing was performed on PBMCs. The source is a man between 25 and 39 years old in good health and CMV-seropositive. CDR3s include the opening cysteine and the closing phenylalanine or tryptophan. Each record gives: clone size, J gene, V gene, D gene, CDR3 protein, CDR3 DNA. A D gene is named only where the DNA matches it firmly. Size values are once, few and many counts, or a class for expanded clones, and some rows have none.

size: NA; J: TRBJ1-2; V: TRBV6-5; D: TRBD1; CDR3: CASSSRQGADYGYTF; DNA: TGTGCCAGCAGTTCCCGACAGGGAGCGGACTATGGCTACACCTTC
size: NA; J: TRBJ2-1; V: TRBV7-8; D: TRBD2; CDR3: CASRASGSSYNEQFF; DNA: TGTGCCAGCAGAGCTAGCGGGAGCTCCTACAATGAGCAGTTCTTC
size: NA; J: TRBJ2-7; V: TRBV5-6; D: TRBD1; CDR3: CASSWDRGLGEQYF; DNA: TGTGCCAGCAGCTGGGACAGGGGGCTAGGAGAGCAGTACTTC
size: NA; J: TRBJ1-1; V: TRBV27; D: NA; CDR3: CATTQGWFAFF; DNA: TGTGCCACCACCCAGGGGTGGTTCGCTTTCTTT
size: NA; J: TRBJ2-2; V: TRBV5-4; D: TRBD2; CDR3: CASSHPSGSGELFF; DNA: TGTGCCAGCAGCCATCCTAGCGGGTCGGGGGAGCTGTTTTTT
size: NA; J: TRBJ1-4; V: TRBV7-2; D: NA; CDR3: CASSLGGANEKLFF; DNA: TGTGCCAGCAGCTTAGGGGGGGCTAATGAAAAACTGTTTTTT
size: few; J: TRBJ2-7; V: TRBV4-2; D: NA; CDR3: CASSQDYSAGGNEQYF; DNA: TGTGCCAGCAGCCAAGATTATTCTGCGGGTGGGAACGAGCAGTACTTC
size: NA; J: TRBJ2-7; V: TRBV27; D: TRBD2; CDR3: CASSPKKRASTGTSGKYEQYF; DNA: TGTGCCAGCTCGCCAAAGAAGAGGGCCAGCACCGGGACTAGCGGAAAATACGAGCAGTACTTC
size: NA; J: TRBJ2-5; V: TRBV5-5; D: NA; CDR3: CASRKQGRVQETQYF; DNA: TGTGCCAGCAGGAAGCAGGGTCGGGTCCAAGAGACCCAGTACTTC
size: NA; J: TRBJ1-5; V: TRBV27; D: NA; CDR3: CASSLSGGHQPQHF; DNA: TGTGCCAGCAGTTTATCCGGAGGGCATCAGCCCCAGCATTTT
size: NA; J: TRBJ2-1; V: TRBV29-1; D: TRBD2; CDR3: CSVEDWGLAGSNEQFF; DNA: TGCAGCGTTGAAGATTGGGGGCTAGCGGGAAGCAATGAGCAGTTCTTC
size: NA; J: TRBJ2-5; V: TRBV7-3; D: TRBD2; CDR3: CASSLTGTSGRETQYF; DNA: TGTGCCAGCAGCTTAACCGGGACTAGCGGGAGAGAGACCCAGTACTTC
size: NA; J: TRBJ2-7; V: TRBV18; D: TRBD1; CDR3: CASSDRDRGSNEQYF; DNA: TGTGCCAGCTCGGACCGGGACAGGGGGTCCAACGAGCAGTACTTC
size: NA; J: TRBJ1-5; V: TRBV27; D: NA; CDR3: CASSSTKPGQGKVGSNQPQHF; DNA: TGTGCCAGCAGTTCAACAAAACCGGGACAAGGAAAGGTGGGTAGCAATCAGCCCCAGCATTTT
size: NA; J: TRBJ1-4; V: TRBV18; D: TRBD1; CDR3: CASSPGQGDIYEKLFF; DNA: TGTGCCAGCTCACCCGGACAGGGGGATATATATGAAAAACTGTTTTTT
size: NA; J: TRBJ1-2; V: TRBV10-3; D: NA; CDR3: CAIINRELSEEGYGYTF; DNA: TGTGCCATCATTAACCGGGAGCTTTCGGAGGAGGGCTATGGCTACACCTTC
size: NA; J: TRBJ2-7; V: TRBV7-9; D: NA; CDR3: CSSSQDSYEQYF; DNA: TGTTCCAGCAGCCAGGACAGCTACGAGCAGTACTTC
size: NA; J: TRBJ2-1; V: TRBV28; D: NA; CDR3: CASSLQNNEQFF; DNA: TGTGCCAGCAGTTTACAAAACAATGAGCAGTTCTTC
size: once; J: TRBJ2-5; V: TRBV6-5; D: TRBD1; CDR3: CASSYSVGQPQETQYF; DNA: TGTGCCAGCAGTTACTCGGTGGGACAGCCCCAAGAGACCCAGTACTTC
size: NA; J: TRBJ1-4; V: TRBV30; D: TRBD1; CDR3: CAWNRGRFSATNEKLFF; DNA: TGTGCCTGGAACAGGGGGCGATTTAGTGCAACTAATGAAAAACTGTTTTTT
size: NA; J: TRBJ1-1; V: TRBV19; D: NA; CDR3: CASSIRQVANTEAFF; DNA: TGTGCCAGTAGTATACGACAGGTCGCGAACACTGAAGCTTTCTTT
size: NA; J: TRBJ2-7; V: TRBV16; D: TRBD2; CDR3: CASSQSGSSGSVVEQYF; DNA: TGTGCCAGCAGCCAATCTGGTTCTAGCGGGAGTGTAGTCGAGCAGTACTTC
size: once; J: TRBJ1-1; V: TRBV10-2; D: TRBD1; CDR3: CASRGTVTEAFF; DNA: TGCGCCAGCAGGGGGACAGTCACTGAAGCTTTCTTT
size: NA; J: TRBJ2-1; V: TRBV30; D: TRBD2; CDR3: CAWSSPGLAVYNEQFF; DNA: TGTGCCTGGAGTTCTCCGGGACTAGCGGTTTACAATGAGCAGTTCTTC
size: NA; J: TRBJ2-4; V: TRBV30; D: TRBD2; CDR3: CAWSVQGGRSDIQYF; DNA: TGTGCCTGGAGTGTACAAGGCGGGAGGTCGGACATTCAGTACTTC
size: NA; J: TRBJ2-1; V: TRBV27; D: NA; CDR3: CASSATTGPKEQFF; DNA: TGTGCCAGCAGTGCCACGACAGGCCCGAAAGAGCAGTTCTTC
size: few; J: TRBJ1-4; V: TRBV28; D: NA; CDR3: CASTIRGGEGEKLFF; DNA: TGTGCCAGCACCATTCGGGGAGGGGAGGGCGAAAAACTGTTTTTT
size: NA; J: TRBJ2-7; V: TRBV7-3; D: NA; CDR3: CASRKRGRSYEQYF; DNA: TGTGCCAGCAGAAAAAGGGGCCGTTCCTACGAGCAGTACTTC